One sample yielded the 26 T cell receptor beta chains listed below, sequenced in a study of blood T cell repertoires in COVID-19. The assay was immunoSEQ multiplex PCR, and TCRdb's table has in-frame clones only and misses some. This table holds around 120,000 clones, over 80% found once. The sample comprised peripheral blood. The receptors were gathered from a woman in her seventies with acute or convalescent COVID-19.

This clone was observed a handful of times. The chain carries TRBV12-3 or TRBV12-4 and TRBJ1-5; tentative D call: TRBD1 (5 bases). The CDR3 has 13 residues. The V end lost 7 bases, the J end lost 5 bases, and 12 bases lay between the germline ends. The CDR3 spells CASTTGGYQPQHF. In nucleotides, the CDR3 is TGTGCCAGCACCACGGGGGGTTATCAGCCCCAGCATTTT.

The chain recombines TRBV11-3 with TRBJ2-1; 12 bases agree with TRBD2. The CDR3 is made up of 16 amino acids. The junction had 7 bases not matched to a gene; V was cut back by 6 bases and J by 4 bases. Germline V gene lookup returns CDR1 SGHNT and CDR2 YENEEA. The CDR3 nucleotides read TGTGCCAGCAGAAAGACTAGCGGGGGATCATACAATGAGCAGTTCTTC. This codes for CASRKTSGGSYNEQFF.

The J gene is TRBJ2-1, the V gene TRBV5-4; TRBD1 agrees at 10 bases. CDR1 is SGHNT, CDR2 YYREEE, per germline (reference sequence). This CDR3 is 14 amino acids long. J lost 6 bases, V lost 6 bases, and 6 bases had no gene match. DNA for the CDR3: TGTGCCAGCATCGCGGGACAGGGGTTCAATGAGCAGTTCTTC. Residues: CASIAGQGFNEQFF. Drawing the rest from reference TRBV5-4 and TRBJ2-1, the complete variable domain is ETGVTQSPTHLIKTRGQQVTLRCSSQSGHNTVSWYQQALGQGPQFIFQYYREEENGRGNFPPRFSGLQFPNYSSELNVNALELDDSALYLCASIAGQGFNEQFFGPGTRLTVL.

In DNA, the CDR3 is TGTGCCAGCAGTTACTTCGGGACTCCCGACACCGGGGAGCTGTTTTTT. It specifies CASSYFGTPDTGELFF. The chain carries TRBV6-5 and TRBJ2-2, with D perhaps matching TRBD2 (6 bases). CDR1 and CDR2 (germline): MNHEY, SVGAGI. With 1 base removed from V and 3 bases from J, the gap between germline ends came to 12 bases. The length of the CDR3 is 16 residues.

The chain recombines TRBV11-2 with TRBJ2-3; TRBD1 is a possible D gene (6 bases). The CDR3 length is 16 residues. Per the germline V gene, CDR1 is SGHAT and CDR2 is FQNNGV. V was shortened by 5 bases and J by 2 bases, with 17 bases between the two germline ends. CDR3 DNA: TGTGCCAGCAGCCAGGGGAACGGTTATTTCACAGATACGCAGTATTTT. Translating it yields CASSQGNGYFTDTQYF.

The chain combines TRBV30 with TRBJ2-7; D call uncertain. Germline V gives CDR1 GTSNPN, CDR2 SVGIG (reference sequence). V dropped 0 bases and J dropped 2 bases, with 11 bases sitting between them. CDR3 length: 14 residues. The CDR3 bases are TGTGCCTGGAGTGTCCCAGGCCTTCCCTACGAGCAGTACTTC. This codes for CAWSVPGLPYEQYF.

The rearrangement links TRBV12-3 or TRBV12-4 to TRBJ2-1; 8 bases are shared with TRBD2. The V segment lost 8 bases and the J segment 6 bases; nucleotides outside the gene matches: 6. This CDR3 comprises 13 residues. The CDR3 region has the DNA TGTGCCAGCGACCCCGGGACTAGCAATGAGCAGTTCTTC. Translating it yields CASDPGTSNEQFF.

V is TRBV19 and J is TRBJ1-1, with a weak D call TRBD1 (6 bases). The germline V and J ends were trimmed by 7 bases and 5 bases, with 17 bases remaining between them. From germline, CDR1 is LNHDA and CDR2 SQIVND (reference sequence). The CDR3 has 14 residues. DNA for the CDR3: TGTGCCAGTACCCCCGGCGGGCAGGGGACTGAAGCTTTCTTT. Translating it yields CASTPGGQGTEAFF.

The V gene is TRBV5-1, the J gene TRBJ2-7; TRBD2 agrees at 9 bases. CDR1 and CDR2 (germline): SGHRS, YFSETQ. V was clipped by 0 bases and J by 5 bases; unmatched bases: 6. CDR3 length equals 15 residues. CDR3 protein: CASSLDIAGVDEQYF. The CDR3 nucleotides are TGCGCCAGCAGCTTGGACATAGCGGGGGTCGACGAGCAGTACTTC.

The chain recombines TRBV6-1 with TRBJ2-7; TRBD2 aligns across 8 bases. Germline CDR1 and CDR2: MNHNS and SASEGT. V shed 3 bases and J 3 bases; nucleotides not matched to a gene: 7. This CDR3 is 15 amino acids long. As DNA, the CDR3 is TGTGCCAGCAGTGAGGAGGGCGGGGGGTTCTACGAGCAGTACTTC. Translation gives CASSEEGGGFYEQYF.

The genes are TRBV4-2 and TRBJ2-7; 8 nucleotides line up with TRBD1. V shed 3 bases and J 2 bases; nucleotides not matched to a gene: 3. This CDR3 is built from 14 residues. Germline-derived CDR1 and CDR2 are LGHNA and YNFKEQ. For the CDR3, the DNA is TGTGCCAGCAGCCAGGAGACAGGGGCCTACGAGCAGTACTTC. It translates to CASSQETGAYEQYF.

The CDR3 region has the DNA TGCGCCAGCAGCTTGGGCCGGGAAGAGAGGACAGATACGCAGTATTTT. Amino acids: CASSLGREERTDTQYF. V is TRBV5-1 and J is TRBJ2-3, with a possible D match to TRBD2 (5 bases). This CDR3 contains 16 residues. Trimming cost V 0 bases and J 3 bases, with 14 bases left between them. The germline gives CDR1 SGHRS, CDR2 YFSETQ.

DNA of the CDR3: TGTGCCAGCAGTGCGCCGGACAGGGGACAAGAGACCCAGTACTTC. The encoded protein is CASSAPDRGQETQYF. The J gene is TRBJ2-5, the V gene TRBV2; 9 bases match TRBD1. Germline trimming cut 4 bases from V and 2 bases from J; bases unmatched to any gene: 5. The V gene's germline CDR1 is SNHLY and CDR2 FYNNEI. The CDR3 loop spans 15 amino acids. The whole variable domain, filled in from reference TRBV2 and TRBJ2-5, reads EPEVTQTPSHQVTQMGQEVILRCVPISNHLYFYWYRQILGQKVEFLVSFYNNEISEKSEIFDDQFSVERPDGSNFTLKIRSTKLEDSAMYFCASSAPDRGQETQYFGPGTRLLVL.

The V call is TRBV7-9, the J call TRBJ2-1, with D perhaps matching TRBD2 (6 bases). Trimming cost V 3 bases and J 10 bases, with 10 bases left between them. Germline-derived CDR1 and CDR2 are SEHNR and FQNEAQ (reference sequence). CDR3 length: 12 residues. The CDR3 nucleotides are TGTGCCAGCAGCTTTTTGGGGGGAGAGCAGTTCTTC. It codes for CASSFLGGEQFF.

This chain connects TRBV6-5 to TRBJ2-7; TRBD1 agrees at 7 bases. Unmatched junction bases numbered 4, after V lost 5 bases and J lost 3 bases. This CDR3 has 13 amino acids. Looked up from germline, CDR1 is MNHEY and CDR2 is SVGAGI. The DNA of the CDR3 is TGTGCCAGCAGTAAACACAGGGGCTACGAGCAGTACTTC. It translates to CASSKHRGYEQYF.

The CDR3 DNA sequence: TGTGCCAGCAGTTTAAGGGGGCTAGGGGTAGATACGCAGTATTTT. Translation: CASSLRGLGVDTQYF. This sequence joins TRBV28 and TRBJ2-3; 7 bases agree with TRBD1. CDR3 length: 15 amino acids. CDR1 MDHEN and CDR2 SYDVKM come from the germline V gene. V was pared by 2 bases and J by 5 bases, with 7 bases of the junction left unmatched.

The rearrangement links TRBV7-2 to TRBJ1-1, with 7 nucleotides matching TRBD1. Germline CDR1 SGHTA, CDR2 FQGNSA. CDR3 length: 15 residues. V gave up 4 bases and J gave up 3 bases; unmatched junction bases: 8. CDR3 bases: TGTGCCAGCAGCTCACAGGGGTCGGGGTACACTGAAGCTTTCTTT. The encoded protein is CASSSQGSGYTEAFF.

The chain employs TRBV24-1 and TRBJ2-7, with TRBD2 as a possible D gene (6 bases). The V end lost 6 bases, the J end lost 6 bases, and 14 bases lay between the germline ends. Germline lookup yields CDR1 KGHDR and CDR2 SFDVKD. This CDR3 has 13 residues. The CDR3 spells CATSTTSFSEQYF. DNA of the CDR3: TGTGCCACCAGTACTACTAGCTTCAGCGAGCAGTACTTC.

This chain uses TRBV27 with TRBJ2-7, with TRBD1 identical over 8 bases. V shed 3 bases, J shed 2 bases, and the junction held 6 bases outside the gene matches. The germline CDR1 and CDR2 sequences are MNHEY and SMNVEV (reference sequence). The CDR3 runs to 15 residues. For the CDR3, the DNA is TGTGCCAGCAGTTTCAACAGGGGGGCAACCTACGAGCAGTACTTC. As protein: CASSFNRGATYEQYF.

This clone was counted only a few times. The CDR3 sequence: CASKTEGQGSNQPQHF. CDR3 in DNA: TGTGCCAGCAAAACCGAGGGACAGGGGAGCAATCAGCCCCAGCATTTT. The rearrangement uses TRBV28 and TRBJ1-5; 10 nucleotides match TRBD1. The CDR3 totals 16 residues. V gave up 7 bases and J gave up 1 base; unmatched junction bases: 7. Per the germline V gene, CDR1 is MDHEN and CDR2 is SYDVKM. The whole variable domain, filled in from reference TRBV28 and TRBJ1-5, reads DVKVTQSSRYLVKRTGEKVFLECVQDMDHENMFWYRQDPGLGLRLIYFSYDVKMKEKGDIPEGYSVSREKKERFSLILESASTNQTSMYLCASKTEGQGSNQPQHFGDGTRLSIL.

The chain is built from TRBV2 and TRBJ2-7; D possibly corresponds to TRBD1 (6 bases). CDR3 size: 15 residues. Germline assignment: CDR1 SNHLY and CDR2 FYNNEI. The ends were cut back, 6 bases at V and 5 bases at J, with 20 bases in the middle. This CDR3 reads CASRPVGQGIDEQYF. CDR3 nucleotides: TGTGCCAGCAGGCCGGTCGGGCAGGGGATCGACGAGCAGTACTTC.

The V call is TRBV4-1, the J call TRBJ2-7, with 7 bases that match TRBD1. Germline CDR1 and CDR2: MGHRA and YSYEKL. The CDR3 loop spans 15 amino acids. Trimming removed 4 bases from V and 4 bases from J; junction bases left unmatched: 10. CDR3 region: CASSLIGTALYEQYF. Written as DNA, the CDR3 is TGCGCCAGCAGCCTAATCGGGACAGCCTTGTACGAGCAGTACTTC.

CDR3 sequence (DNA): TGTGCCACCAGTGGCCCCCTGGGTGCGGGGGGAACCCCGGGGGCCCAGTACTTC. It yields the protein CATSGPLGAGGTPGAQYF. The chain couples TRBV24-1 to TRBJ2-5; TRBD2 matches at 8 bases. CDR1 is KGHDR, CDR2 SFDVKD, per germline. J lost 9 bases, V lost 5 bases, and 22 bases had no gene match. There are 18 residues in the CDR3.

This sequence joins TRBV12-3 or TRBV12-4 and TRBJ1-5, with 7 bases aligning to TRBD1. V was pared by 5 bases and J by 8 bases, with 6 bases of the junction left unmatched. The CDR3 has 13 amino acids. The DNA for the CDR3 is TGTGCCAGCAGTACAGGGGTTGTAAAGCCCCAGCATTTT. Its translation: CASSTGVVKPQHF.

The chain carries TRBV19 and TRBJ1-2, with a tentative D call TRBD1 (5 bases). Trimming left V 5 bases short and J 4 bases short, with 17 bases between. Germline-derived CDR1 and CDR2 are LNHDA and SQIVND (reference sequence). The CDR3 is 15 residues long. CDR3 in amino acids: CASSATNRGFYGYTF. The CDR3 DNA reads TGTGCCAGTAGTGCCACCAACCGGGGGTTCTATGGCTACACCTTC.

The chain joins TRBV15 to TRBJ1-1; weak D call: TRBD1 (6 bases). The CDR3 sequence is 14 residues long. Trimming took 1 base from V and 6 from J, leaving 12 bases between them. CDR1 is LNHNV and CDR2 is YYDKDF in the germline V gene (reference sequence). For the CDR3, the DNA is TGTGCCACCAGCAGAGGCACACAGGGCGCTGAAGCTTTCTTT. Translating it yields CATSRGTQGAEAFF.